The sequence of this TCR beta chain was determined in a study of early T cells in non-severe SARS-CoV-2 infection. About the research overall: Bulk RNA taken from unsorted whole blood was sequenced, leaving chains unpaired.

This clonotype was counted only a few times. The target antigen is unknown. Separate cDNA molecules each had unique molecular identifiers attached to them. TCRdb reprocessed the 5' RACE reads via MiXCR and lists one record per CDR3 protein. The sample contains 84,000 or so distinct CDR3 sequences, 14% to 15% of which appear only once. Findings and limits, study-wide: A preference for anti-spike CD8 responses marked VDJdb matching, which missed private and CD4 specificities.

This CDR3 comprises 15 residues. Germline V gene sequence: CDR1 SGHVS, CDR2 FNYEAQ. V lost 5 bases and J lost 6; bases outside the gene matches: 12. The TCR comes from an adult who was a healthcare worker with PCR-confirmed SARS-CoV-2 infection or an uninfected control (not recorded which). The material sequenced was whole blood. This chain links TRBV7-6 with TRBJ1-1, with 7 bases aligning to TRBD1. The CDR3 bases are TGTGCCAGCAGCCGCGAAAACAGGGGACTGGCTGAAGCTTTCTTT. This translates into CASSRENRGLAEAFF. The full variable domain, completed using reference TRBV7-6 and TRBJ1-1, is GAGVSQSPRYKVTKRGQDVALRCDPISGHVSLYWYRQALGQGPEFLTYFNYEAQQDKSGLPNDRFSAERPEGSISTLTIQRTEQRDSAMYRCASSRENRGLAEAFFGQGTRLTVV.